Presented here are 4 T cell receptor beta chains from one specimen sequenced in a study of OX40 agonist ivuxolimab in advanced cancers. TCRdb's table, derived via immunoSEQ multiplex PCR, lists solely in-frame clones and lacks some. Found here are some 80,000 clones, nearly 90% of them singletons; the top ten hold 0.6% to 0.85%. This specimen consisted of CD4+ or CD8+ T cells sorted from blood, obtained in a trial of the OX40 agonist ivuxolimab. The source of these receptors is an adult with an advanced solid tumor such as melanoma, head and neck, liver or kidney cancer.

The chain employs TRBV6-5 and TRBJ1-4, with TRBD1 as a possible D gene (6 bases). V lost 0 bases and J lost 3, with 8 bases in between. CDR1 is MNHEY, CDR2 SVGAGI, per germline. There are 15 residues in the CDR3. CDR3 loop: CASSYSGAANEKLFF. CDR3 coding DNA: TGTGCCAGCAGTTACTCGGGGGCGGCTAATGAAAAACTGTTTTTT.

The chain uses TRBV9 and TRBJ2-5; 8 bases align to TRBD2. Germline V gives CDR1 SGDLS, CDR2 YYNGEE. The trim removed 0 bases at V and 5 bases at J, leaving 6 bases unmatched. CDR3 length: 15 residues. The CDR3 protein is CASSVGAGATETQYF. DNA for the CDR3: TGTGCCAGCAGCGTAGGAGCGGGAGCCACGGAGACCCAGTACTTC. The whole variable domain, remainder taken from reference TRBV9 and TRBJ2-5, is DSGVTQTPKHLITATGQRVTLRCSPRSGDLSVYWYQQSLDQGLQFLIQYYNGEERAKGNILERFSAQQFPDLHSELNLSSLELGDSALYFCASSVGAGATETQYFGPGTRLLVL.

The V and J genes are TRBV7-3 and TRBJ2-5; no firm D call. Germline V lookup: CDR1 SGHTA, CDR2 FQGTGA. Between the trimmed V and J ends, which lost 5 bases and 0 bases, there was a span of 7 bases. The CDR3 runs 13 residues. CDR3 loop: CASSDGYQETQYF. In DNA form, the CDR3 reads TGTGCCAGCAGCGACGGGTACCAAGAGACCCAGTACTTC.

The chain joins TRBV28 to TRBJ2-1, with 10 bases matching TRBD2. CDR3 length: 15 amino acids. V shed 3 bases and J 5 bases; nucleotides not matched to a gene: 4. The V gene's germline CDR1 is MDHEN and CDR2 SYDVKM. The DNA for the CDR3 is TGTGCCAGCAGTTTCCTAGCGGGGGCCCACAATGAGCAGTTCTTC. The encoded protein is CASSFLAGAHNEQFF.